A single sample gave rise to the 21 T cell receptor beta chains below, sequenced in a study of T cells expressing NK-cell markers. TCRdb reprocessed the 5' RACE reads, keeping one entry per CDR3 protein, no DNA. The ten most abundant clones cover 3% to 4.5% of a sample with approximately 550,000 distinct CDR3 sequences. Sequencing used blood T cells: a sorted CD56 or NKG2C T cell subset, CD4+ or CD8+ T cells, or bulk PBMC T cells (not recorded which). These receptors came from a man aged 18-30 years in good health.

The rearrangement joins TRBV5-6 to TRBJ1-3; TCRdb's D call, TRBD1, is unchecked because there is no DNA. The CDR3 has 15 residues. CDR1 is SGHDT and CDR2 is YYEEEE in the germline V gene. The CDR3 region is CASSLQGAPGNTIYF. The variable domain in full, completed from reference TRBV5-6 and TRBJ1-3, reads DAGVTQSPTHLIKTRGQQVTLRCSPKSGHDTVSWYQQALGQGPQFIFQYYEEEERQRGNFPDRFSGHQFPNYSSELNVNALLLGDSALYLCASSLQGAPGNTIYFGEGSWLTVV.

The chain's CDR3 is CASSLGAGTRYNEQFF. The V gene is TRBV7-9, the J gene TRBJ2-1; TCRdb designates TRBD1, a call that cannot be tested without DNA. Germline CDR1 and CDR2: SEHNR and FQNEAQ (reference sequence). CDR3 length: 16 amino acids.

The genes are TRBV6-4 and TRBJ2-2. Looked up from germline, CDR1 is MRHNA and CDR2 is SNTAGT. The CDR3 length is 15 residues. The CDR3 spells CASSAGVANTGELFF.

V and J are TRBV12-3 or TRBV12-4 and TRBJ2-7. This CDR3 spans 13 amino acids. The chain's CDR3 is CASSSGQPYEQYF.

The J gene is TRBJ2-1, the V gene TRBV5-1; TCRdb outputs TRBD2, but without DNA this stays unchecked. This CDR3 is built from 12 residues. Looked up from germline, CDR1 is SGHRS and CDR2 is YFSETQ. The CDR3 loop is CASWAGYNEQFF.

The rearrangement links TRBV11-2 to TRBJ1-4; TCRdb's D call, TRBD1, is unchecked because there is no DNA. In germline, CDR1 is SGHAT, CDR2 FQNNGV. The CDR3 spans 14 residues. The chain's CDR3 is CASSFPGQTEKLFF.

The CDR3 region is CASSYSIFPSSYNEQFF. The chain recombines TRBV6-5 with TRBJ2-1. This CDR3 has 17 amino acids. Germline V gives CDR1 MNHEY, CDR2 SVGAGI.

The chain joins TRBV30 to TRBJ1-2; the TCRdb call, TRBD1, lacks DNA for checking. This CDR3 is 14 amino acids long. Germline CDR1 GTSNPN, CDR2 SVGIG (reference sequence). The CDR3: CAWRGWWGDDGYTF. Using reference TRBV30 and TRBJ1-2 for the parts outside the CDR3, the full variable domain is SQTIHQWPATLVQPVGSPLSLECTVEGTSNPNLYWYRQAAGRGLQLLFYSVGIGQISSEVPQNLSASRPQDRQFILSSKKLLLSDSGFYLCAWRGWWGDDGYTFGSGTRLTVV.

J is TRBJ2-2 and V is TRBV7-2; with no DNA, the TCRdb D assignment of TRBD1 cannot be verified. The germline V gene has CDR1 SGHTA and CDR2 FQGNSA. This CDR3 is built from 16 residues. The CDR3 is CASSLTPWGAAGELFF.

V is TRBV3-1 and J is TRBJ2-4; TCRdb picks TRBD2, but there is no DNA to check that call. Germline lookup yields CDR1 LGHDT and CDR2 YNNKEL (reference sequence). The CDR3 sequence is 14 residues long. CDR3 region: CASSQVGGKAIQYF.

This chain links TRBV6-5 with TRBJ2-5; TCRdb's D call of TRBD1 is untestable without DNA. The CDR3 extends over 15 amino acids. Germline loops: CDR1 MNHEY, CDR2 SVGAGI. This CDR3 reads CASSYTPTGLETQYF.

The chain uses TRBV7-9 and TRBJ2-1. Germline V gene data show CDR1 as SEHNR and CDR2 as FQNEAQ (reference sequence). The CDR3 is 17 residues long. CDR3 loop: CASSLEGRRSSYNEQFF.

This sequence joins TRBV21-1 and TRBJ2-1; TCRdb's D call, TRBD1, is unchecked because there is no DNA. TRBV21-1 is recorded as a pseudogene. The CDR3 sequence is 16 residues long. The chain's CDR3 is CASSKDVAEGGTEQFF.

This chain joins TRBV5-1 and TRBJ2-7; TCRdb's D gene call, TRBD1, goes unchecked for lack of DNA. This CDR3 has 14 amino acids. Germline V CDR1 and CDR2: SGHRS, YFSETQ. CDR3 protein: CASSRTDPSYEQYF.

The chain recombines TRBV27 with TRBJ2-3; TCRdb names TRBD1, which stays unverified in the absence of DNA. The CDR3 is 16 amino acids. CDR1 MNHEY and CDR2 SMNVEV come from the germline V gene (reference sequence). The CDR3 region is CASSSSGTGPTDTQYF.

This chain links TRBV28 with TRBJ2-7. CDR3 length: 14 amino acids. Germline CDR1 MDHEN, CDR2 SYDVKM. The CDR3 sequence is CASSSDTLSYEQYF.

The rearrangement joins TRBV20-1 to TRBJ2-1; TCRdb gives TRBD1 as the D gene, but with no DNA this cannot be confirmed. This CDR3 has 14 amino acids. Germline V CDR1 and CDR2: DFQATT, SNEGSKA (reference sequence). The CDR3 is CSANRGTGQNEQFF.

CDR3 sequence reads: CASSLGEAAGGPGPDTQYF. The rearrangement uses TRBV12-3 or TRBV12-4 and TRBJ2-3; the D gene TCRdb calls, TRBD2, cannot be checked with no DNA. This CDR3 region has 19 residues.

The chain links TRBV14 to TRBJ2-7. The CDR3 loop spans 15 amino acids. Germline assignment: CDR1 SGHDN and CDR2 FVKESK. The CDR3 protein is CASSLAGGSGNEQYF.

The chain carries TRBV5-1 and TRBJ1-3; TCRdb selects TRBD1, and the lack of DNA leaves this call unchecked. This CDR3 contains 15 residues. Germline lookup yields CDR1 SGHRS and CDR2 YFSETQ. This CDR3 is CASSPGQFSGNTIYF.

The J gene is TRBJ2-1, the V gene TRBV29-1; TCRdb proposes TRBD2, but this gene call is untestable without DNA. The CDR3 is made up of 13 amino acids. Germline V lookup: CDR1 SQVTM, CDR2 ANQGSEA. The CDR3 loop is CSVGSGGGNEQFF.